This T cell receptor beta chain was documented in a study of cytomegalovirus exposure and HLA in healthy donors. The repertoire was sequenced with immunoSEQ multiplex PCR; TCRdb's copy has only in-frame clones and lacks some. The sample records 150,000 to 200,000 clones, approximately 85% being singletons. Study results and limitations: Among TCR sequences, most were rare, though some public TCRs appeared in many donors.

This clone has more than one count but fewer than ten. The antigen remains undetermined. The CDR3 totals 16 residues. CDR1 is SGHRS and CDR2 is YFSETQ in the germline V gene. Trimming removed 3 bases from V and 6 bases from J; junction bases left unmatched: 11. The gene calls are TRBV5-1 and TRBJ2-3; 9 nucleotides align to TRBD2. This clonotype was sampled from a young woman in good health and CMV-seronegative. Source material: PBMCs. The CDR3 DNA reads TGCGCCAGCAGCTGGGAGGCGGGGGGGCCGGTGGATACGCAGTATTTT. This gives the protein CASSWEAGGPVDTQYF.